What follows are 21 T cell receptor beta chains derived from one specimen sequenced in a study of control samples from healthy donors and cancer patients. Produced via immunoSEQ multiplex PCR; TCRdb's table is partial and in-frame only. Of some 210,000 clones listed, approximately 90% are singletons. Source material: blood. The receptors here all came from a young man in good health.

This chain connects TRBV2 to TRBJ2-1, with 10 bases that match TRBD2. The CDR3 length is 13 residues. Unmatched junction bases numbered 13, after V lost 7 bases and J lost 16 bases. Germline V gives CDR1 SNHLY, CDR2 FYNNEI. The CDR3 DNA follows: TGTGCCAGCAACCCCTTCCAGCGGGGGGGCCCCTTCTTC. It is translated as CASNPFQRGGPFF. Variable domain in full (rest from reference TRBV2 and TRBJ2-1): EPEVTQTPSHQVTQMGQEVILRCVPISNHLYFYWYRQILGQKVEFLVSFYNNEISEKSEIFDDQFSVERPDGSNFTLKIRSTKLEDSAMYFCASNPFQRGGPFFGPGTRLTVL.

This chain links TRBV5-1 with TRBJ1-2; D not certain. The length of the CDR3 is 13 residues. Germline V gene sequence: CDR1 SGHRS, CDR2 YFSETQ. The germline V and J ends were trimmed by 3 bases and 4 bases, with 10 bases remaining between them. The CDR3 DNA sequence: TGCGCCAGCAGCTCGGACGTCGTCTATGGCTACACCTTC. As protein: CASSSDVVYGYTF. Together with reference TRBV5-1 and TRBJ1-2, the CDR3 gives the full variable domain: KAGVTQTPRYLIKTRGQQVTLSCSPISGHRSVSWYQQTPGQGLQFLFEYFSETQRNKGNFPGRFSGRQFSNSRSEMNVSTLELGDSALYLCASSSDVVYGYTFGSGTRLTVV.

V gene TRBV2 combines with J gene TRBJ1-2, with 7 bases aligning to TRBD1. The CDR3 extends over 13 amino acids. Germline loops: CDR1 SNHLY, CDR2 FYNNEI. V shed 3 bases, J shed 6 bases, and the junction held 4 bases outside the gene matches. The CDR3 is CASSDIGGDGYTF. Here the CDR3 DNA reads TGTGCCAGCAGTGATATAGGGGGCGATGGCTACACCTTC.

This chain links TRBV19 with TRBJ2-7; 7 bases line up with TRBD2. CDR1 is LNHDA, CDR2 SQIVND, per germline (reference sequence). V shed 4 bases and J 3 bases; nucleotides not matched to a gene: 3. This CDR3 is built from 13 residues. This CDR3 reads CASSTGRVYEQYF. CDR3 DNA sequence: TGTGCCAGTAGTACAGGGAGGGTCTACGAGCAGTACTTC.

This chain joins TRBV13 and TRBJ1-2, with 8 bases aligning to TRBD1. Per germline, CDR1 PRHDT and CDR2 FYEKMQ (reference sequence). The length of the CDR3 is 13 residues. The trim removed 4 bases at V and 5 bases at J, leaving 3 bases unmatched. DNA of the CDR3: TGTGCCAGCAGCTCGACAGGGGAGTATGGCTACACCTTC. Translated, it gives CASSSTGEYGYTF.

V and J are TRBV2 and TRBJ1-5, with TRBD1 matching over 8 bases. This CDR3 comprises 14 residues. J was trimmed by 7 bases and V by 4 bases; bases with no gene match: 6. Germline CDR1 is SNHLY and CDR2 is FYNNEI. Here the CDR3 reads CASSAGGAGQPQHF. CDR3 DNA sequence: TGTGCCAGCAGTGCAGGGGGCGCAGGCCAGCCCCAGCATTTT.

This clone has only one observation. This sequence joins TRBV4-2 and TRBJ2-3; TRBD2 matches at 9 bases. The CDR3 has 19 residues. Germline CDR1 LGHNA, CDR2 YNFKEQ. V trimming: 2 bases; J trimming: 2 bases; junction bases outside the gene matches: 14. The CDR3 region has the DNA TGTGCCAGCAGCCAATTCGGGCGGGGGGGCCGTCGCGACACAGATACGCAGTATTTT. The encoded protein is CASSQFGRGGRRDTDTQYF.

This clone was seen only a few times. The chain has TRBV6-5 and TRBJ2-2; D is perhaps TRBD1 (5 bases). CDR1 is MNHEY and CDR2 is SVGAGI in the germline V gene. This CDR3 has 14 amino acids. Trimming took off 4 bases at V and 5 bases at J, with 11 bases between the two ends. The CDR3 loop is CASSSGRDTGELFF. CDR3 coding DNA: TGTGCCAGCAGTTCAGGCAGGGATACCGGGGAGCTGTTTTTT.

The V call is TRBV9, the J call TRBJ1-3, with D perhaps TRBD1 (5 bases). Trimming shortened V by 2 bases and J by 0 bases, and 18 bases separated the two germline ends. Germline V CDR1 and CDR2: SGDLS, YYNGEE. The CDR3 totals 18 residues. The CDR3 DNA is TGTGCCAGCAGCGTGAGCGGGACCCCGGCTAGCTCTGGAAACACCATATATTTT. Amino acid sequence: CASSVSGTPASSGNTIYF.

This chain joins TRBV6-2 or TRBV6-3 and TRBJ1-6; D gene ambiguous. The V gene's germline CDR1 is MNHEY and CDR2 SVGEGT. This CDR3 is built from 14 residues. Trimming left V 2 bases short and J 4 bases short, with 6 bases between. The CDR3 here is CASSYGRYNSPLHF. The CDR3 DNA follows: TGTGCCAGCAGTTACGGACGTTATAATTCACCCCTCCACTTT.

In nucleotides, the CDR3 is TGTGCCAGCAGCCAGGGACCAACACGCTACAATGAGCAGTTCTTC. The encoded protein is CASSQGPTRYNEQFF. The chain links TRBV7-6 to TRBJ2-1; D may match TRBD1 or TRBD2 (5 bases each). The CDR3 loop spans 15 amino acids. The germline V gene encodes CDR1 SGHVS and CDR2 FNYEAQ. V lost 5 bases, J lost 3 bases, and 14 bases lay in between.

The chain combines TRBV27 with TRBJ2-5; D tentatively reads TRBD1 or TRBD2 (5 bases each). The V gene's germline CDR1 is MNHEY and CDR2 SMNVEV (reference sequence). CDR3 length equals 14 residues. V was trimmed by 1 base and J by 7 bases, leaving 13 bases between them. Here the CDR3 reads CASSLLGTAGTQYF. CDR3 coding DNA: TGTGCCAGCAGTTTATTGGGGACGGCGGGGACCCAGTACTTC.

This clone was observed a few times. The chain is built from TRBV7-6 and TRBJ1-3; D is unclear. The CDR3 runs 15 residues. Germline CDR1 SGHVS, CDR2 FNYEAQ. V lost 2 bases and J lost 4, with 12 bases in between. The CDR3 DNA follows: TGTGCCAGCAGCTTAAGTAAGGCGGGCGGAAACACCATATATTTT. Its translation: CASSLSKAGGNTIYF.

The CDR3 sequence is CASSRQGRSPLHF. The CDR3 DNA is TGTGCCAGCAGTCGACAGGGTCGTTCACCCCTCCACTTT. V is TRBV7-8 and J is TRBJ1-6; 7 bases are shared with TRBD1. The ends lost 6 bases at V and 9 bases at J; junction bases unmatched: 5. CDR1 and CDR2 (germline): SGHVS, FQNEAQ. CDR3 length equals 13 residues.

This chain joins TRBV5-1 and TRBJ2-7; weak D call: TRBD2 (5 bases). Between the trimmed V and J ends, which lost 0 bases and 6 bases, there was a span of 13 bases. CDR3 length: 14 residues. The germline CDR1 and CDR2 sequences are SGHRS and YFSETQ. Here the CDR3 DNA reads TGCGCCAGCAGCTTGGGGGCAGGAGGTGGCGAGCAGTACTTC. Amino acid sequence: CASSLGAGGGEQYF.

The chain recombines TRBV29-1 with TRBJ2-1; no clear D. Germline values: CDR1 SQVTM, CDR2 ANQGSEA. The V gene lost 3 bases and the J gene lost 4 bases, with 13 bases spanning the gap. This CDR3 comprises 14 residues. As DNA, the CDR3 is TGCAGCGTTGAGTTGCCTGGGGTTTACAATGAGCAGTTCTTC. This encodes CSVELPGVYNEQFF.

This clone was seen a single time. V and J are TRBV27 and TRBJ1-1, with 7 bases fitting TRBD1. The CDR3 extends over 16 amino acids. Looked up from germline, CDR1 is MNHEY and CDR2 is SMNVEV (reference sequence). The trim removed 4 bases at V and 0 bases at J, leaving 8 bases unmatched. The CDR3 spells CASSSRDSAMNTEAFF. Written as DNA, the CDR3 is TGTGCCAGCAGTTCCCGGGACAGCGCCATGAACACTGAAGCTTTCTTT.

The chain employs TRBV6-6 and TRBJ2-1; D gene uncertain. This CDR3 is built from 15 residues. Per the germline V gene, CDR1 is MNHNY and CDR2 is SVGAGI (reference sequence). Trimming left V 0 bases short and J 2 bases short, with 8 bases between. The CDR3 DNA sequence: TGTGCCAGCAGTTACTCGGGGTACACCTACAATGAGCAGTTCTTC. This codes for CASSYSGYTYNEQFF.

The CDR3 sequence: CASSLFSGTIYLREQYF. The DNA for the CDR3 is TGTGCCAGCAGCTTATTTTCAGGGACCATCTATCTACGAGAGCAGTACTTC. The chain joins TRBV7-2 to TRBJ2-7; D may correspond to TRBD1 or TRBD2 (5 bases each). CDR3 size: 17 residues. V shed 2 bases and J shed 7 bases, with 24 bases lying between them. Germline V gives CDR1 SGHTA, CDR2 FQGNSA.

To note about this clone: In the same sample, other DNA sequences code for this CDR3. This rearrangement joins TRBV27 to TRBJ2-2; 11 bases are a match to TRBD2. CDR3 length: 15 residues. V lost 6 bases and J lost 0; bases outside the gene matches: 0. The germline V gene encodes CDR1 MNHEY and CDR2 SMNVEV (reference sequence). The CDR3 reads CASRLAGANTGELFF. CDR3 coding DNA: TGTGCCAGCAGACTAGCGGGGGCGAACACCGGGGAGCTGTTTTTT.

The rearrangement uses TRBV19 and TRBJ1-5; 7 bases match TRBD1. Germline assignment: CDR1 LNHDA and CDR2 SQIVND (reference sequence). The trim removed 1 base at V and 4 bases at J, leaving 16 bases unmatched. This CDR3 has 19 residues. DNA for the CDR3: TGTGCCAGTAGTATAGGGGTAGCGGGACAGCCCACGGGGAATCAGCCCCAGCATTTT. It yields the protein CASSIGVAGQPTGNQPQHF.